Below, 18 T cell receptor beta chains from the same sample are listed, as sequenced in a study of T cells in Graves' hyperthyroidism and ophthalmopathy. RNA transcripts yielded amplified TCR beta CDR3 regions. HTBI primers drove first-round RT-PCR of the TCR CDR3. TCRdb reanalysed the multiplex PCR reads using MiXCR and keeps one entry per CDR3 protein. The sample has 400,000 to 500,000 distinct CDR3 sequences, about 15% seen once. Input material: blood. The receptors stem from a man aged 18 to 30 with Graves' ophthalmopathy.

Only one count was recorded for this clonotype. This may arise from a read error, as a much more abundant clone is one base away. The DNA of the CDR3 is TGTGCCAGCAGCTTAATGGCAGGCTTGACCAACACTGAAGCTTTCTTT. This translates into CASSLMAGLTNTEAFF. The gene calls are TRBV5-5 and TRBJ1-1; D gene uncertain. Germline V gives CDR1 SGHKS, CDR2 YYEKEE (reference sequence). V lost 2 bases and J lost 2, with 16 bases in between. The CDR3 contains 16 residues.

This clonotype was seen ten or more times. This chain connects TRBV14 to TRBJ2-7; possible D gene TRBD1, 5 bases. Trimming left V 1 base short and J 2 bases short, with 15 bases between. CDR3 length: 16 amino acids. The germline V gene has CDR1 SGHDN and CDR2 FVKESK. The CDR3 loop reads CASSQVPRAGTYEQYF. The CDR3 nucleotides are TGTGCCAGCAGCCAAGTACCCAGGGCAGGGACCTACGAGCAGTACTTC.

The table lists this clonotype with a few counts. The V and J genes are TRBV20-1 and TRBJ1-3; TRBD1 might be the D (6 bases). Between the trimmed V and J ends, which lost 3 bases and 4 bases, there was a span of 16 bases. There are 15 residues in the CDR3. Germline V lookup: CDR1 DFQATT, CDR2 SNEGSKA (reference sequence). The CDR3, as DNA: TGCAGTGCTAGGGGAACAGGGAACTACGGAAACACCATATATTTT. Protein sequence: CSARGTGNYGNTIYF.

This clonotype has a count of ten or more. The chain combines TRBV14 with TRBJ2-1, with 8 bases lining up with TRBD1. CDR1 is SGHDN and CDR2 is FVKESK in the germline V gene. CDR3 length equals 12 residues. With 5 bases clipped from V and 9 bases from J, the junction kept 3 bases outside the gene matches. The CDR3 DNA sequence: TGTGCCAGCAGCGGACAGGGCGGTGAGCAGTTCTTC. Translated, it gives CASSGQGGEQFF.

V is TRBV5-1 and J is TRBJ2-7; D remains ambiguous. The DNA end is a closer match to TRBJ2-1, so the J assignment may be wrong. The CDR3 loop spans 13 amino acids. CDR1 is SGHRS and CDR2 is YFSETQ in the germline V gene. The DNA for the CDR3 is TGCGCCAGCAGCCCAGAGTGGGCCTACGAGCAGTTCTTC. Its protein is CASSPEWAYEQFF.

There are many counts of this clonotype. V and J are TRBV7-8 and TRBJ1-1; D not certain. This CDR3 spans 13 amino acids. Trimming left V 5 bases short and J 1 base short, with 8 bases between. The germline gives CDR1 SGHVS, CDR2 FQNEAQ. CDR3 DNA: TGTGCCAGCAGCCACGGTGAGAACACTGAAGCTTTCTTT. Its translation is CASSHGENTEAFF.

The table lists this clonotype with a few counts. This sequence joins TRBV5-1 and TRBJ2-5, with TRBD1 as a possible D gene (6 bases). This CDR3 is 16 amino acids long. Trimming shortened V by 3 bases and J by 5 bases, and 20 bases separated the two germline ends. Germline V gives CDR1 SGHRS, CDR2 YFSETQ. Here the CDR3 DNA reads TGCGCCAGCAGCTCAGGGGTCCGGATTTATACGGAGACCCAGTACTTC. Amino acids: CASSSGVRIYTETQYF.

This clonotype occurred many times. V gene TRBV24-1 combines with J gene TRBJ1-5, with D perhaps matching TRBD1 (5 bases). This CDR3 region has 14 residues. Germline CDR1 is KGHDR and CDR2 is SFDVKD. V was clipped by 7 bases and J by 0 bases, with 9 bases between them. The CDR3 sequence: CATRGTDSNQPQHF. CDR3 DNA: TGTGCCACCAGGGGGACGGATAGCAATCAGCCCCAGCATTTT.

This clonotype was picked up a small number of times. CDR3 region: CASSLTSGSFGELFF. In DNA, the CDR3 is TGTGCCAGCAGCTTGACTAGCGGGAGTTTCGGGGAGCTGTTTTTT. V usage is TRBV11-3 and J usage is TRBJ2-2; 12 bases map to TRBD2. The CDR3 is 15 residues long. Trimming took 3 bases from V and 7 from J; bases not matched to a gene: 3. The germline CDR1 and CDR2 sequences are SGHNT and YENEEA. Complete variable domain (other parts from reference TRBV11-3 and TRBJ2-2): EAGVVQSPRYKIIEKKQPVAFWCNPISGHNTLYWYLQNLGQGPELLIRYENEEAVDDSQLPKDRFSAERLKGVDSTLKIQPAELGDSAVYLCASSLTSGSFGELFFGEGSRLTVL.

In nucleotides, the CDR3 is TGTGCCAGCAGTTTAGGAAAAAGAGGAGGCCAGCCCCAGCATTTT. Its protein product is CASSLGKRGGQPQHF. The chain joins TRBV12-3 or TRBV12-4 to TRBJ1-5; D is uncertain. The CDR3 length is 15 residues. Trimming cost V 1 base and J 7 bases, with 14 bases left between them.

V and J are TRBV5-4 and TRBJ2-2; D is unclear. V gave up 4 bases and J gave up 0 bases, with 10 bases separating them. The germline gives CDR1 SGHNT, CDR2 YYREEE (reference sequence). This CDR3 is 15 amino acids long. The CDR3 sequence: CASSTDNANTGELFF. In nucleotides, the CDR3 is TGTGCCAGCAGCACCGACAACGCGAACACCGGGGAGCTGTTTTTT.

This clonotype was recorded at least ten times. This rearrangement joins TRBV20-1 to TRBJ2-3, with D unclear. V lost 3 bases and J lost 2, with 9 bases in between. This CDR3 contains 13 residues. From germline, CDR1 is DFQATT and CDR2 SNEGSKA (reference sequence). This CDR3 reads CSASSAHTDTQYF. The CDR3 DNA is TGCAGTGCTAGTAGTGCTCACACAGATACGCAGTATTTT.

The rearrangement links TRBV19 to TRBJ1-3, with TRBD1 matching over 9 bases. The CDR3 covers 15 residues. Trimming took 7 bases from V and 4 from J; bases not matched to a gene: 8. Germline V gene sequence: CDR1 LNHDA, CDR2 SQIVND (reference sequence). This CDR3 reads CASTQSGTGGNTIYF. As DNA, the CDR3 is TGTGCCAGTACCCAAAGCGGGACAGGGGGAAACACCATATATTTT.

The table lists this clonotype with many counts. The genes are TRBV12-3 or TRBV12-4 and TRBJ1-5; D is possibly TRBD1 (6 bases). V dropped 3 bases and J dropped 6 bases, with 12 bases sitting between them. The CDR3 loop spans 14 amino acids. This CDR3 is CASSLPGQFQPQHF. The CDR3, as DNA: TGTGCCAGCAGTTTGCCGGGACAATTTCAGCCCCAGCATTTT.

This clonotype was detected a few times. J is TRBJ2-2 and V is TRBV5-6; D is ambiguous. Trimming took 2 bases from V and 6 from J, leaving 11 bases between them. CDR1 SGHDT and CDR2 YYEEEE come from the germline V gene. The CDR3 totals 14 residues. CDR3: CASSLSRVPGELFF. DNA of the CDR3: TGTGCCAGCAGCTTATCTAGGGTCCCCGGGGAGCTGTTTTTT.

This clonotype was observed a few times. The chain has TRBV6-4 and TRBJ2-7, with D tentatively TRBD2 (6 bases). The ends were cut back, 4 bases at V and 6 bases at J, with 13 bases in the middle. Germline values: CDR1 MRHNA, CDR2 SNTAGT. This CDR3 has 13 residues. The CDR3: CASSVTGVGEQYF. CDR3 in DNA: TGTGCCAGCAGTGTCACGGGAGTCGGCGAGCAGTACTTC.

This clonotype was observed many times. The chain combines TRBV28 with TRBJ1-5; TRBD1 matches 11 bases. V shed 6 bases and J 5 bases; nucleotides not matched to a gene: 6. This CDR3 spans 15 amino acids. CDR1 and CDR2 from the germline V gene are MDHEN and SYDVKM. CDR3 sequence: CASRPGTGGYQPQHF. The CDR3 DNA follows: TGTGCCAGCAGGCCCGGGACAGGGGGATATCAGCCCCAGCATTTT.

The chain combines TRBV12-3 or TRBV12-4 with TRBJ2-1, with 11 bases lining up with TRBD2. The CDR3 consists of 14 residues. V shed 6 bases, J shed 6 bases, and the junction held 4 bases outside the gene matches. The CDR3 sequence: CASRISGGANEQFF. CDR3 bases: TGTGCCAGCAGGATTAGCGGGGGGGCCAATGAGCAGTTCTTC.